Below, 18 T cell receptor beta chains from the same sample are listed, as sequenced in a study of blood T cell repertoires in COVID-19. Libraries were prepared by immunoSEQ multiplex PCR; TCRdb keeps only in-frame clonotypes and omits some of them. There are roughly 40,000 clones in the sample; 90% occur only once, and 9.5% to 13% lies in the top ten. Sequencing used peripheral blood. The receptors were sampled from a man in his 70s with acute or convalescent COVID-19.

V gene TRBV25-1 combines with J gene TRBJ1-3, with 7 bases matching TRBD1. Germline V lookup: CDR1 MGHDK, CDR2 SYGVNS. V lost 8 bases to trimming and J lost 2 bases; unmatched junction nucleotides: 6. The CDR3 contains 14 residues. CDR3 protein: CASRDSGAGNTIYF. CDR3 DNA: TGTGCCAGCCGGGACAGTGGAGCTGGAAACACCATATATTTT.

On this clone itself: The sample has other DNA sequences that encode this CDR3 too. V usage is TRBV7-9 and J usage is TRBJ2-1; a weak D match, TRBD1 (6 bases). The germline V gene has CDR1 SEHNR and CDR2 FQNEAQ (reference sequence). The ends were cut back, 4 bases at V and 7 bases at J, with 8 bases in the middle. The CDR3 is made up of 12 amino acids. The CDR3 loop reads CASSSTGNEQFF. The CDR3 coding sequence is TGTGCCAGCAGCTCAACAGGGAATGAGCAGTTCTTC.

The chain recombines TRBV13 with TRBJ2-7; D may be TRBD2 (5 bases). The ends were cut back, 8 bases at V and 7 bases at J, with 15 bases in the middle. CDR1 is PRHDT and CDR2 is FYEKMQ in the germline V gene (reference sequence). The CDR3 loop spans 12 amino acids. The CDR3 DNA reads TGTGCCAGCGCACCAGCTGGAGGTGAGCAGTACTTC. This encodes CASAPAGGEQYF.

CDR3 coding DNA: TGTGCCAGCAGTTCGGTAGCGGAATCCTACGAGCAGTACTTC. It is translated as CASSSVAESYEQYF. The chain employs TRBV28 and TRBJ2-7, with D maybe TRBD2 (6 bases). The germline V gene encodes CDR1 MDHEN and CDR2 SYDVKM. V gave up 4 bases and J gave up 1 base, with 11 bases separating them. This CDR3 comprises 14 residues.

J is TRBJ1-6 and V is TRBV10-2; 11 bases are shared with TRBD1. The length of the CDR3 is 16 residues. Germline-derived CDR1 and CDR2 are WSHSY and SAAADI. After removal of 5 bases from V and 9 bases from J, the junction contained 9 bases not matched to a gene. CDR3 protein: CASSLTGQGDGSPLHF. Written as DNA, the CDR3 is TGCGCCAGCAGTCTGACGGGACAGGGGGACGGTTCACCCCTCCACTTT.

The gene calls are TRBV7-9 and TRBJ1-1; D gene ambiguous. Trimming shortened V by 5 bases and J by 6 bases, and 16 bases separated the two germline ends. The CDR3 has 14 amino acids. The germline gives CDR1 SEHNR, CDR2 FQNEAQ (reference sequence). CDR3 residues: CASSLGVFNAEAFF. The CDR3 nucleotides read TGTGCCAGCAGCCTAGGAGTTTTCAACGCTGAAGCTTTCTTT.

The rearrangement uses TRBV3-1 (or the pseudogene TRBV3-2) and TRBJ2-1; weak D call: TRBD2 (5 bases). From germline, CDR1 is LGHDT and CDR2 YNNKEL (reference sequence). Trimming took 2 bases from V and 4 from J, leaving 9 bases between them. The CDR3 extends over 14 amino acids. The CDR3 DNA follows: TGTGCCAGCAGCCAATCAGAGGGATACAATGAGCAGTTCTTC. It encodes CASSQSEGYNEQFF.

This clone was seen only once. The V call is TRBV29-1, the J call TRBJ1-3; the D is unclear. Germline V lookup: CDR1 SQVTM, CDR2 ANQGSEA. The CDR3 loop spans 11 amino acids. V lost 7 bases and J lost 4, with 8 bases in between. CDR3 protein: CSGGEGNTIYF. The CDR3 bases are TGCAGCGGTGGGGAGGGAAACACCATATATTTT.

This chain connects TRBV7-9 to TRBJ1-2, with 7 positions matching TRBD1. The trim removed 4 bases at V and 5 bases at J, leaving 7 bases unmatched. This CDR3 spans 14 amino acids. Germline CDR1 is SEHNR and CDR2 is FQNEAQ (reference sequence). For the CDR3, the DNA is TGTGCCAGCAGCTCCCCCGGGACAGAATATGGCTACACCTTC. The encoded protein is CASSSPGTEYGYTF.

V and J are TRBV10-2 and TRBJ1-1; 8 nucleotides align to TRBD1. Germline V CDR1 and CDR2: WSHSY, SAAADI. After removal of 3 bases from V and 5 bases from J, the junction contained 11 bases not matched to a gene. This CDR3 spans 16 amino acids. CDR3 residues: CASSDQPPTGGTEAFF. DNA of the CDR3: TGCGCCAGCAGTGACCAACCCCCAACAGGGGGGACTGAAGCTTTCTTT.

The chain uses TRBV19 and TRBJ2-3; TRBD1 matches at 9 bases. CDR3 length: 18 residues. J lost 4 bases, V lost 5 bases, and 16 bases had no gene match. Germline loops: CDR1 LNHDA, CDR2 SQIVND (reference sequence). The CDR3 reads CASSSRARRTGEADTQYF. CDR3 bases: TGTGCCAGTAGTTCACGGGCCCGGCGGACAGGGGAAGCAGATACGCAGTATTTT.

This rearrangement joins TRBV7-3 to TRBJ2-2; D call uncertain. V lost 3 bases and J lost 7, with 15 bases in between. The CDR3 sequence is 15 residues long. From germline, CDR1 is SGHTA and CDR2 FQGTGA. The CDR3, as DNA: TGTGCCAGCAGCTTTGGCCTGGCTGACTTCGGGGAGCTGTTTTTT. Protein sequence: CASSFGLADFGELFF.

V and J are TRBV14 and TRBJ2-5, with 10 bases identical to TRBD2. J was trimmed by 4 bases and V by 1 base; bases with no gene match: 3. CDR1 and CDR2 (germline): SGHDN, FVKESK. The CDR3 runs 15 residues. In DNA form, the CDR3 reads TGTGCCAGCAGCCAAGTAGCGGGAGGAAGAGAGACCCAGTACTTC. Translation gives CASSQVAGGRETQYF.

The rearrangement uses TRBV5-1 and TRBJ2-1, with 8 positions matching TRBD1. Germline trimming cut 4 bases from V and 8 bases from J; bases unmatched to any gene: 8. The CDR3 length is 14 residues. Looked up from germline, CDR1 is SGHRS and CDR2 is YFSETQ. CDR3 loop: CASSTGQGGDEQFF. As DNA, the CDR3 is TGCGCCAGCAGCACCGGACAGGGTGGCGATGAGCAGTTCTTC. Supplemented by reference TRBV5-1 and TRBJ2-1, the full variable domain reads KAGVTQTPRYLIKTRGQQVTLSCSPISGHRSVSWYQQTPGQGLQFLFEYFSETQRNKGNFPGRFSGRQFSNSRSEMNVSTLELGDSALYLCASSTGQGGDEQFFGPGTRLTVL.

CDR3 DNA: TGTGCCAGCAGTTTATCTGGGCCAGACTATGGCTACACCTTC. The encoded protein is CASSLSGPDYGYTF. The chain recombines TRBV28 with TRBJ1-2, with D hard to call. This CDR3 comprises 14 residues. V dropped 1 base and J dropped 3 bases, with 9 bases sitting between them. In germline, CDR1 is MDHEN, CDR2 SYDVKM.

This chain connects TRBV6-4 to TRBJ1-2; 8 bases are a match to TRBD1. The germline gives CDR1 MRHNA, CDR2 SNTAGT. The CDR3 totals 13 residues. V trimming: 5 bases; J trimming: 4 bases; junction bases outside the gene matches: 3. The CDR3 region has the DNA TGTGCCAGCAGTCCAACAGGGGGCTATGGCTACACCTTC. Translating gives CASSPTGGYGYTF.

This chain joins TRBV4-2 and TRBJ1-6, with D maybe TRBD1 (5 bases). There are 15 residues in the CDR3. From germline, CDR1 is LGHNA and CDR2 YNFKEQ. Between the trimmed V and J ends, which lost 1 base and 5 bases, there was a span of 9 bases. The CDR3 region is CASSQGTPDNSPLHF. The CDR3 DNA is TGTGCCAGCAGCCAAGGGACACCGGATAATTCACCCCTCCACTTT.

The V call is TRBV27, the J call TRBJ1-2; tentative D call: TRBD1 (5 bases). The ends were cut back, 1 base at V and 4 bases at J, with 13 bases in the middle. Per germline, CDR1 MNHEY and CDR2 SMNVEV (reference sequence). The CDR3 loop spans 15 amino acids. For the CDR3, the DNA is TGTGCCAGCAGTTTATTCTACGGACAAAGCTATGGCTACACCTTC. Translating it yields CASSLFYGQSYGYTF.